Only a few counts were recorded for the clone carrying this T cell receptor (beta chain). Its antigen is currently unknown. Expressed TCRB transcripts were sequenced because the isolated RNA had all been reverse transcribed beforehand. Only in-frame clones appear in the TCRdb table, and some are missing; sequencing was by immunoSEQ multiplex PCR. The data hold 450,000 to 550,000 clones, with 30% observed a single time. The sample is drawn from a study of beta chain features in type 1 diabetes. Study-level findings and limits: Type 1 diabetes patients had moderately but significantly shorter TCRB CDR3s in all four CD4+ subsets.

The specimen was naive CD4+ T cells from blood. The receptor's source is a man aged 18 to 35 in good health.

The CDR3 sequence is CASSISGYNEQFF. In nucleotides, the CDR3 is TGTGCCAGCAGCATCAGCGGGTACAATGAGCAGTTCTTC. V and J are TRBV9 and TRBJ2-1; D is possibly TRBD2 (6 bases). This CDR3 contains 13 residues. Germline V gene sequence: CDR1 SGDLS, CDR2 YYNGEE. Trimming took 4 bases from V and 4 from J, leaving 9 bases between them.